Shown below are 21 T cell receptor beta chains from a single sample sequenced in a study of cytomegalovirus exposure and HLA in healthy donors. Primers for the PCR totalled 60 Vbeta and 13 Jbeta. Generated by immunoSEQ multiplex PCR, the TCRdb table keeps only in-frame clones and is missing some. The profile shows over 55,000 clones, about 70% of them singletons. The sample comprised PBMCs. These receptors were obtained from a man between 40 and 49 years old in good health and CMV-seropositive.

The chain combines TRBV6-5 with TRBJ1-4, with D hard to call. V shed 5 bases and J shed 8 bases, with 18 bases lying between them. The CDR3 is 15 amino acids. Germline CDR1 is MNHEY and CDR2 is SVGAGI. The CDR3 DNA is TGTGCCAGCAGTGCCCGGGGATCGGGTAGGGAAAAACTGTTTTTT. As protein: CASSARGSGREKLFF.

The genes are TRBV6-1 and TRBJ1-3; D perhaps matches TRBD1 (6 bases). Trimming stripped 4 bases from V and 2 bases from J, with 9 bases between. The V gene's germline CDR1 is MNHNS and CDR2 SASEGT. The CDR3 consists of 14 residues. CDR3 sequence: CASSVQGTGNTIYF. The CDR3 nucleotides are TGTGCCAGCAGTGTACAGGGCACTGGAAACACCATATATTTT.

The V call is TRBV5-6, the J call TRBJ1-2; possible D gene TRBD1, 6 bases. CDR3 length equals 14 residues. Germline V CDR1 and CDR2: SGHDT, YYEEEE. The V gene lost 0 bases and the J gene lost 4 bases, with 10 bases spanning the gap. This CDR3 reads CASSLAHRVYGYTF. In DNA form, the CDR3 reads TGTGCCAGCAGCTTGGCCCACAGGGTCTATGGCTACACCTTC. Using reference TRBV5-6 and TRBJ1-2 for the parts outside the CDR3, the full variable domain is DAGVTQSPTHLIKTRGQQVTLRCSPKSGHDTVSWYQQALGQGPQFIFQYYEEEERQRGNFPDRFSGHQFPNYSSELNVNALLLGDSALYLCASSLAHRVYGYTFGSGTRLTVV.

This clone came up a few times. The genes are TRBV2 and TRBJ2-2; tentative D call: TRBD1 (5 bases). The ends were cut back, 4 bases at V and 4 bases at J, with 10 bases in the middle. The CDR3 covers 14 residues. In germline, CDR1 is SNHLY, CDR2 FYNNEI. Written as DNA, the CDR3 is TGTGCCAGCAGTGCGCAGGGTGGCACCGGGGAGCTGTTTTTT. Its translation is CASSAQGGTGELFF.

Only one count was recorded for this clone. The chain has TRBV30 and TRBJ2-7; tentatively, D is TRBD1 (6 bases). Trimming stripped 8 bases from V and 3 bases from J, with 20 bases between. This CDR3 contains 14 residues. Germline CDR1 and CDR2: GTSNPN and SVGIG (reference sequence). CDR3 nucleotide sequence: TGTGCCGTATGGAGTGGGCAGGGGCTCTACGAGCAGTACTTC. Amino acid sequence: CAVWSGQGLYEQYF.

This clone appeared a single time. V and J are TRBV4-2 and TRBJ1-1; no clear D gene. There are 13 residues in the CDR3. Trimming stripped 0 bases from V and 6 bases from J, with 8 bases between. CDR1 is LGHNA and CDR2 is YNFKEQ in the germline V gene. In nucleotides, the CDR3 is TGTGCCAGCAGCCAAGAAGAGGGCGCTGAAGCTTTCTTT. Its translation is CASSQEEGAEAFF.

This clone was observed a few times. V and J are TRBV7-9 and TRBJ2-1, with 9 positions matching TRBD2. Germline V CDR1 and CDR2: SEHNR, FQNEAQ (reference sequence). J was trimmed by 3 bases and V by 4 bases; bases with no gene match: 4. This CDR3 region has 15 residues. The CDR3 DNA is TGTGCCAGCAGCTCGGGGACTAGCCGCTACAATGAGCAGTTCTTC. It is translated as CASSSGTSRYNEQFF.

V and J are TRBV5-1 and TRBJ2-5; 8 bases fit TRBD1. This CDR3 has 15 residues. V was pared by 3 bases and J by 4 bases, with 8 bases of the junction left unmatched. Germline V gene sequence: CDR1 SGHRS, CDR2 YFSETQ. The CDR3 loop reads CASSYRQGSRETQYF. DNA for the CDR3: TGCGCCAGCAGCTACCGACAGGGGTCTCGAGAGACCCAGTACTTC. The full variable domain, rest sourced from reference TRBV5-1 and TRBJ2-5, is KAGVTQTPRYLIKTRGQQVTLSCSPISGHRSVSWYQQTPGQGLQFLFEYFSETQRNKGNFPGRFSGRQFSNSRSEMNVSTLELGDSALYLCASSYRQGSRETQYFGPGTRLLVL.

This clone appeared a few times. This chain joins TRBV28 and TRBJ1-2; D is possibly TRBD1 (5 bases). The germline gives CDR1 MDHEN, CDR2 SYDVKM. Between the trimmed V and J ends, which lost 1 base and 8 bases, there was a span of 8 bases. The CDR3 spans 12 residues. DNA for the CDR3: TGTGCCAGCAGTTTATTAGGGGCCGGCTACACCTTC. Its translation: CASSLLGAGYTF.

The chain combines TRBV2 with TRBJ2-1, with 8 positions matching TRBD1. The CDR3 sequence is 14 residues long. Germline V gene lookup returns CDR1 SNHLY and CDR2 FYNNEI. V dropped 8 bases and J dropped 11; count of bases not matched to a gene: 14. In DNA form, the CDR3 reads TGTGCCAGCTCAGGAGGACAGGGCGGATATCAGCAGTTCTTC. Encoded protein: CASSGGQGGYQQFF.

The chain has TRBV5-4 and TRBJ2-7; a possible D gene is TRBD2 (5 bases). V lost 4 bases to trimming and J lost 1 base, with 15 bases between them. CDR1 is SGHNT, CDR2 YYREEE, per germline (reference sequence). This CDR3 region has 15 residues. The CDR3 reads CASSPRSEGSYEQYF. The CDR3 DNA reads TGTGCCAGCAGCCCCCGTAGTGAGGGATCCTACGAGCAGTACTTC. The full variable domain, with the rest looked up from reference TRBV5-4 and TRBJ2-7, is ETGVTQSPTHLIKTRGQQVTLRCSSQSGHNTVSWYQQALGQGPQFIFQYYREEENGRGNFPPRFSGLQFPNYSSELNVNALELDDSALYLCASSPRSEGSYEQYFGPGTRLTVT.

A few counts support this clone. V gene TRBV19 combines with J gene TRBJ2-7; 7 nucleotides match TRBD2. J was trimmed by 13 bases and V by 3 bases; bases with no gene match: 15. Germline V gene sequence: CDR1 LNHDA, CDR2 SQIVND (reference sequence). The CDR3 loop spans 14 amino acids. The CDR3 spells CASSIGGGLAGVYF. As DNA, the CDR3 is TGTGCCAGTAGTATTGGCGGGGGTCTCGCGGGGGTCTACTTC.

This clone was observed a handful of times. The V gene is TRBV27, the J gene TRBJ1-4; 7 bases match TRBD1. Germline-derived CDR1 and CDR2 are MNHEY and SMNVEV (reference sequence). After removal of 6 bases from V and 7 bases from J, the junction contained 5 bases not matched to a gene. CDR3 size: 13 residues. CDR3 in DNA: TGTGCCAGCAGAAACACAGGGGTTGAAAAACTGTTTTTT. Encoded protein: CASRNTGVEKLFF.

In DNA, the CDR3 is TGCGCCAGCAGCGTACAGGGTACCTACGAGCAGTACTTC. Translation gives CASSVQGTYEQYF. The chain couples TRBV5-1 to TRBJ2-7; D perhaps matches TRBD1 (6 bases). Trimming took 4 bases from V and 2 from J, leaving 10 bases between them. Germline lookup yields CDR1 SGHRS and CDR2 YFSETQ. CDR3 length equals 13 residues.

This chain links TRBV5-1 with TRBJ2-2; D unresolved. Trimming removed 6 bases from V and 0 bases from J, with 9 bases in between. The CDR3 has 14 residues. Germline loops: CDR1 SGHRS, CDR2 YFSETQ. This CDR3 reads CASKERSNTGELFF. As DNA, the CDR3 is TGCGCCAGCAAGGAGCGTTCGAACACCGGGGAGCTGTTTTTT. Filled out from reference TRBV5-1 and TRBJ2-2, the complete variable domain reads KAGVTQTPRYLIKTRGQQVTLSCSPISGHRSVSWYQQTPGQGLQFLFEYFSETQRNKGNFPGRFSGRQFSNSRSEMNVSTLELGDSALYLCASKERSNTGELFFGEGSRLTVL.

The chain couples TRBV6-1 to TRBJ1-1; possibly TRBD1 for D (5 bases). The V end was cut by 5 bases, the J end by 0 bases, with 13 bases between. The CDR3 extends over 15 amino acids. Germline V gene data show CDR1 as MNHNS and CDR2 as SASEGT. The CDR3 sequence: CASSPVGQMNTEAFF. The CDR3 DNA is TGTGCCAGCAGTCCTGTAGGACAAATGAACACTGAAGCTTTCTTT.

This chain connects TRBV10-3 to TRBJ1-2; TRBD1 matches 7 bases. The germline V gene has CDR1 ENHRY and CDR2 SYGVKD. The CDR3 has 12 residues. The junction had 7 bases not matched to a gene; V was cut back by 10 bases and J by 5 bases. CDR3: CATTGAEYGYTF. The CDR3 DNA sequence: TGTGCCACCACAGGGGCAGAATATGGCTACACCTTC.

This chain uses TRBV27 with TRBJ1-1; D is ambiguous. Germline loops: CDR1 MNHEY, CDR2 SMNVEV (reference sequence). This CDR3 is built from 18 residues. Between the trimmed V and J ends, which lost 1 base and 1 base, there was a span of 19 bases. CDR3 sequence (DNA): TGTGCCAGCAGTTTATATCGGGGAGCGGGTTTAGGGAACACTGAAGCTTTCTTT. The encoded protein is CASSLYRGAGLGNTEAFF.

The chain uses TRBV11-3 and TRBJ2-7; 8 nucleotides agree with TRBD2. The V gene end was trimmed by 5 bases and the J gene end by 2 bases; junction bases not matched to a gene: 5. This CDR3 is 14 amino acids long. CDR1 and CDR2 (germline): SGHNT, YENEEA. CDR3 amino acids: CASSVGGGTYEQYF. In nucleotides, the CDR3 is TGTGCCAGCAGCGTCGGCGGGGGGACCTACGAGCAGTACTTC.

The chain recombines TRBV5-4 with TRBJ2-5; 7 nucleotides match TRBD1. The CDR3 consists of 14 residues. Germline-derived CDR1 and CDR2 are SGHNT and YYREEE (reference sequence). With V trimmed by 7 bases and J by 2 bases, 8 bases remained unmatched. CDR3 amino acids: CASREQGRQETQYF. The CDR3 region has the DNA TGTGCCAGCCGAGAACAGGGGCGGCAAGAGACCCAGTACTTC.

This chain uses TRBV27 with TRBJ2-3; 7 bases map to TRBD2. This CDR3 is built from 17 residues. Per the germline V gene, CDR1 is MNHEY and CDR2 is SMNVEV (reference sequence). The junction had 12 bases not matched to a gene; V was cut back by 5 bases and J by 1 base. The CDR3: CASSRRVGGTRTDTQYF. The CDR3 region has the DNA TGTGCCAGCAGTCGCCGGGTGGGAGGGACCCGCACAGATACGCAGTATTTT.